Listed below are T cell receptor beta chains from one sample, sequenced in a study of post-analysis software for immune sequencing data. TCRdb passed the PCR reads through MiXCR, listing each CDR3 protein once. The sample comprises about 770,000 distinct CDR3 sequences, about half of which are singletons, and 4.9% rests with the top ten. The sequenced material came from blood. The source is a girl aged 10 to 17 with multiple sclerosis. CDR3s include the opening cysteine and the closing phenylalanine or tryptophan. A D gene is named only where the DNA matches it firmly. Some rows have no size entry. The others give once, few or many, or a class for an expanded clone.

DNA: TGCAGCGGCTTATCGTATGAGCAGTTCTTC; CDR3: CSGLSYEQFF; size: -; V: TRBV29-1; D: -; J: TRBJ2-1
DNA: TGTGCCAGTACCCCAGGGACAACTGGGGCCAACGTCCTGACTTTC; CDR3: CASTPGTTGANVLTF; size: once; V: TRBV19; D: -; J: TRBJ2-6
DNA: TGTGCCAGCTCTTTTCTGCTTACGGGCTACTACAATGAGCAGTTCTTC; CDR3: CASSFLLTGYYNEQFF; size: few; V: TRBV18; D: -; J: TRBJ2-1
DNA: TGTGCCAGTAACCGGCAAGGGACTAGGCGCACCTACGAGCAGTACTTC; CDR3: CASNRQGTRRTYEQYF; size: -; V: TRBV3-1; D: TRBD2; J: TRBJ2-7
DNA: TGTGCCAGCAGCCCGCTAGCAGGGGACAGGGATGGGAACACTGAAGCTTTCTTT; CDR3: CASSPLAGDRDGNTEAFF; size: few; V: TRBV5-6; D: TRBD1; J: TRBJ1-1
DNA: TGTGCCAGCAGCTTAAAGGGGCTCAGCTCCTACAATGAGCAGTTCTTC; CDR3: CASSLKGLSSYNEQFF; size: -; V: TRBV7-3; D: -; J: TRBJ2-1
DNA: TGTGCCACCAGTCAGCTGGGGCAGCTCATCCAAGAGACCCAGTACTTC; CDR3: CATSQLGQLIQETQYF; size: few; V: TRBV15; D: -; J: TRBJ2-5
DNA: TGCAGCGCCGACGAGTCGGGCACTGAAGCTTTCTTT; CDR3: CSADESGTEAFF; size: -; V: TRBV29-1; D: -; J: TRBJ1-1
DNA: TGTGCCAGCAGCTTAGATAGACTATCTTACAATGAGCAGTTCTTC; CDR3: CASSLDRLSYNEQFF; size: few; V: TRBV7-2; D: -; J: TRBJ2-1
DNA: TGTGCCATCAGTGCACAGGATAGCAATCAGCCCCAGCATTTT; CDR3: CAISAQDSNQPQHF; size: -; V: TRBV10-3; D: -; J: TRBJ1-5
DNA: TGCAGCGCCACAGGGAGTGGCTACACCTTC; CDR3: CSATGSGYTF; size: -; V: TRBV29-1; D: -; J: TRBJ1-2
DNA: TGTGCCAGCAGCTTAGCGGGTAGCGGGACGTACAATGAGCAGTTCTTC; CDR3: CASSLAGSGTYNEQFF; size: few; V: TRBV7-2; D: TRBD2; J: TRBJ2-1
DNA: TGCAGCTGGGGGGTTGGTGAGCAGTACTTC; CDR3: CSWGVGEQYF; size: -; V: TRBV20-1; D: -; J: TRBJ2-7
DNA: TGTGCCAGCAGTTACTTAGCGGGAGGGCCGGAAGAGACCCAGTACTTC; CDR3: CASSYLAGGPEETQYF; size: few; V: TRBV6-6; D: TRBD2; J: TRBJ2-5
DNA: TGCAGTGCTTTCCCCGGGACAGGGAATCAGCCCCAGCATTTT; CDR3: CSAFPGTGNQPQHF; size: few; V: TRBV20-1; D: TRBD1; J: TRBJ1-5
DNA: TGCAGCGTTGGGACAGGGGGCCTTCGCGAGCAGTACTTC; CDR3: CSVGTGGLREQYF; size: few; V: TRBV29-1; D: TRBD1; J: TRBJ2-7
DNA: TGTGCCAGCAGCCAAAGGGGACCGTTGAACACTGAAGCTTTCTTT; CDR3: CASSQRGPLNTEAFF; size: -; V: TRBV14; D: -; J: TRBJ1-1
DNA: TGCAGTGCTCCGTCGCTTTCGGAGCAGTTCTTC; CDR3: CSAPSLSEQFF; size: -; V: TRBV20-1; D: -; J: TRBJ2-1
DNA: TGCAGCGCACCGGGACAGCCCTACGAGCAGTACTTC; CDR3: CSAPGQPYEQYF; size: many; V: TRBV29-1; D: TRBD1; J: TRBJ2-7
DNA: TGTGTCACCAGTGCCTGGGGGACTAGCGGGGGTGAGACCCAGTACTTC; CDR3: CVTSAWGTSGGETQYF; size: -; V: TRBV24-1; D: TRBD2; J: TRBJ2-5
DNA: TGTGCCAGCAGCTTAGTCCACGAGCAGTACTTC; CDR3: CASSLVHEQYF; size: many; V: TRBV7-2; D: -; J: TRBJ2-7
DNA: TGTGCCAGCAGTCAAACAGGCCGGAACACTGAAGCTTTCTTT; CDR3: CASSQTGRNTEAFF; size: -; V: TRBV12-3/TRBV12-4; D: -; J: TRBJ1-1
DNA: TGTGCCAGCAGCCGGTGGGGGGGAACTAAATCCTACGAGCAGTACTTC; CDR3: CASSRWGGTKSYEQYF; size: -; V: TRBV7-2; D: TRBD2; J: TRBJ2-7
DNA: TGTGCCATCAGTGGGGGGGGCGTCGCGACAGGGAGACCCTACGAGCAGTACTTC; CDR3: CAISGGGVATGRPYEQYF; size: few; V: TRBV10-3; D: -; J: TRBJ2-7
DNA: TGTGCCAGCAGTTACTCGTTGGGCCACGAGCAGTACTTC; CDR3: CASSYSLGHEQYF; size: -; V: TRBV6-5; D: -; J: TRBJ2-7
DNA: TGCAGCGTTGAAGGAAAATCCTACATTCAGTACTTC; CDR3: CSVEGKSYIQYF; size: few; V: TRBV29-1; D: -; J: TRBJ2-4
DNA: TGCGCCAGCAGCTGGGTGGCGGGTCCCTACGAGCAGTACTTC; CDR3: CASSWVAGPYEQYF; size: -; V: TRBV5-1; D: -; J: TRBJ2-7
DNA: TGTGCCATCAGAGACAGGGGAAGAGGGACCCAGTACTTC; CDR3: CAIRDRGRGTQYF; size: -; V: TRBV10-3; D: TRBD1; J: TRBJ2-5
DNA: TGTGCCTACCGGGGGGACTCCCCCGGGGAAGAGACCCAGTACTTC; CDR3: CAYRGDSPGEETQYF; size: -; V: TRBV7-9; D: TRBD2; J: TRBJ2-5
DNA: TGTGCCAGCAGCGTAGCCGGGGACCGAAACACAGATACGCAGTATTTT; CDR3: CASSVAGDRNTDTQYF; size: -; V: TRBV9; D: -; J: TRBJ2-3
DNA: TGCAGCGTAGTACCGGGACAGGGGGAAGAGACCCAGTACTTC; CDR3: CSVVPGQGEETQYF; size: -; V: TRBV29-1; D: TRBD1; J: TRBJ2-5
DNA: TGTGCCAGCAGTGCTAGCGGGAGACTCCCCACAGATACGCAGTATTTT; CDR3: CASSASGRLPTDTQYF; size: -; V: TRBV28; D: TRBD2; J: TRBJ2-3
DNA: TGTGCCAGCAGTTTTCCCCATGAAGAGACCCAGTACTTC; CDR3: CASSFPHEETQYF; size: few; V: TRBV28; D: -; J: TRBJ2-5
DNA: TGTGCTAGTGGTGCCCCGGGAGATACGCAGTATTTT; CDR3: CASGAPGDTQYF; size: -; V: TRBV12-5; D: -; J: TRBJ2-3
DNA: TGTGCCAGCAGCCAAACTGCGTTACCGACCTACGAGCAGTACTTC; CDR3: CASSQTALPTYEQYF; size: -; V: TRBV9; D: -; J: TRBJ2-7
DNA: TGTGCCAGCAGTGAAGAGGTCAGGCAGCCCTACGAGCAGTACTTC; CDR3: CASSEEVRQPYEQYF; size: few; V: TRBV6-1; D: -; J: TRBJ2-7
DNA: TGTGCCATCAGTGACCCGGGAGGGCTAGGAGAGACCCAGTACTTC; CDR3: CAISDPGGLGETQYF; size: -; V: TRBV10-3; D: TRBD2; J: TRBJ2-5
DNA: TGTGCTAGCAGCCGAGGTCCGGCCCCCCACAATGAGCAGTTCTTC; CDR3: CASSRGPAPHNEQFF; size: -; V: TRBV7-7; D: -; J: TRBJ2-1
DNA: TGTGCCAGCAGTTTGTCTTCTGGGTCAAAAGAGACCCAGTACTTC; CDR3: CASSLSSGSKETQYF; size: -; V: TRBV12-3/TRBV12-4; D: -; J: TRBJ2-5
DNA: TGTGCCAGCAGCCGGACAATAACCTACGAGCAGTACTTC; CDR3: CASSRTITYEQYF; size: -; V: TRBV14; D: -; J: TRBJ2-7
DNA: TGTGCCACCAGAAAAGGCCCTAGCTCCTACAATGAGCAGTTCTTC; CDR3: CATRKGPSSYNEQFF; size: -; V: TRBV15; D: -; J: TRBJ2-1
DNA: TGTGCCAGCGGAACCTGGCGGCGGGGATCGGACTACGAGCAGTACTTC; CDR3: CASGTWRRGSDYEQYF; size: few; V: TRBV7-8; D: -; J: TRBJ2-7
DNA: TGTGCCAGCAGCGTAGGCGGGAGGGCCATTTCAGATACGCAGTATTTT; CDR3: CASSVGGRAISDTQYF; size: -; V: TRBV9; D: TRBD2; J: TRBJ2-3
DNA: TGTGCCAGCAGTTACGGAGGAGGACGAGGGGGAGAGACCCAGTACTTC; CDR3: CASSYGGGRGGETQYF; size: once; V: TRBV6-5; D: -; J: TRBJ2-5
DNA: TGCAGCGTTGAGAGCGGGAGGTGGGGTGAGCAGTTCTTC; CDR3: CSVESGRWGEQFF; size: -; V: TRBV29-1; D: TRBD2; J: TRBJ2-1
DNA: TGTGCCACCAGCAGAGATCCCAGCAGCAGCTATGGCTACACCTTC; CDR3: CATSRDPSSSYGYTF; size: -; V: TRBV15; D: -; J: TRBJ1-2